Listed below are T cell receptor beta chains from one sample, sequenced in a study of T cell changes during pregnancy in multiple sclerosis. Assay used: immunoSEQ multiplex PCR; TCRdb lists only in-frame clones, some missing. In the table there are 90,000 to 120,000 clones, approximately 90% of which are singletons. The source was peripheral blood, collected in the third trimester of pregnancy. The receptor source for this set is a female donor in good health, enrolled as a control in a pregnancy study. Each CDR3 is given without its conserved first and last residue.

v_gene	CDR3aa
TRBV28	ASSLPLTFGQGDHEQY
TRBV5-4	ASSFKGGYTEAF
TRBV9	ASSDPGLAGGETQY
TRBV30	AWSDEQGPNQPQH
TRBV7-3	ASSFTGDTGSNQPQH
TRBV5-6	ASSRGGVNTEAF
TRBV2	ASSLSPWTGSGRNQPQH
TRBV7-9	ASSLDRNQPQH
TRBV5-4	ASSLAGDSGNTIY
TRBV7-9	AIPSPGFGDTIY
TRBV6-1	ASSETSGGARNPQF
TRBV29-1	SVVGGTEAF
TRBV10-3	ATRDSLNTEAF
TRBV7-2	ASSLASGGAYEQY
TRBV7-2	ASSSNSGGGTDTQY
TRBV27	ASSTGGMGYEQY
TRBV5-1	ASTSSGASTDTQY
TRBV27	ASSFLGTVNTEAF
TRBV7-3	ASSRGVDNEQF
TRBV30	AWTLGGASEAF
TRBV19	ASSIDLDRYQPQH
TRBV9	ASSFGQGAREAQY
TRBV6-4	ASSRDSYQPQH
TRBV6-5	ATHGQGARTEAF
TRBV29-1	SVLLALGYT
TRBV2	ASATDSSYNSPLH
TRBV11-3	ASSLDGGAPKRPYEQY
TRBV30	AWGGRNTEAF
TRBV9	ASSIGDRETPLH
TRBV19	ASSISPDSYEQY
TRBV11-2	ASSFGGGAYNEQF
TRBV27	ASSFRGRGGYT
TRBV2	ASTYRGRSNQPQH
TRBV4-2	ASSQTTGQGRANEKLF
TRBV7-9	ASSPGQGAFYEQY
TRBV11-3	ASSTGTGGPWAF
TRBV19	ASSTLTGDNEKLF
TRBV19	ASSMFFQGATGELF
TRBV7-3	ASSSPGGGNDEQF
TRBV11-2	ASSLISTEAF
TRBV5-1	ASSLAGAGGSDTQY
TRBV7-9	ASSSQGLDYGYT
TRBV9	ASSVDGTSGGSPLH
TRBV13	ASSLRGGADTIY
TRBV15	ATSDQVQLSSYEQY
TRBV10-3	AISETPGGQEAF
TRBV18	ASSRDSNEKLF
TRBV11-2	ASAGRPGQGYSGNTIY
TRBV2	ASSEMGTSLYNEQF
TRBV28	ASSLGGLAGAGDTQY
TRBV6-4	ASRRKTSGDYNEQF
TRBV5-4	ASSPGTSSTGELF
TRBV5-4	ASSPGTGGRDTQY
TRBV25-1	ASSDKGTGSGNEQF
TRBV6-5	ASSFQGLGTEAF
TRBV27	ASSLLQGRQYGYT
TRBV14	ASSLPGGYEQY
TRBV11-3	ASSLDPSSGGNEQF
TRBV11-2	ASSLGAGGGRETQY
TRBV7-9	ASSLNEAGATGAF